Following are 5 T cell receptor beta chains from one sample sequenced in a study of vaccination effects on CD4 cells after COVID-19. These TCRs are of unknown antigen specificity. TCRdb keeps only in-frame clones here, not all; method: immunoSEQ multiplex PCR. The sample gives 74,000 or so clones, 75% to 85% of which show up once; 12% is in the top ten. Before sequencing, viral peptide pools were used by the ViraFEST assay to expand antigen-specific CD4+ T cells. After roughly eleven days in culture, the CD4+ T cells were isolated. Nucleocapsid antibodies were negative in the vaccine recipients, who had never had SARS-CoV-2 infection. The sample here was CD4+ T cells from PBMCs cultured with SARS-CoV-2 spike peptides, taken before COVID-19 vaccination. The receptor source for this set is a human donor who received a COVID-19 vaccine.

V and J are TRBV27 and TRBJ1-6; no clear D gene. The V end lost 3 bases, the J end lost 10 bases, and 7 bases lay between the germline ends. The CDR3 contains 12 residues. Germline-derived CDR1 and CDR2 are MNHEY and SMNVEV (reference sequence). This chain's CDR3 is CASSFLFSPLHF. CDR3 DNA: TGTGCCAGCAGTTTCCTTTTCTCACCCCTCCACTTT.

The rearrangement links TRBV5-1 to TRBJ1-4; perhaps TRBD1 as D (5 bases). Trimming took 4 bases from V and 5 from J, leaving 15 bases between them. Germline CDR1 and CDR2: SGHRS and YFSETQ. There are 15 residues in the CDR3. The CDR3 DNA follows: TGCGCCAGCAGCCCAAAACCCGGGGCCAATGAAAAACTGTTTTTT. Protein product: CASSPKPGANEKLFF.

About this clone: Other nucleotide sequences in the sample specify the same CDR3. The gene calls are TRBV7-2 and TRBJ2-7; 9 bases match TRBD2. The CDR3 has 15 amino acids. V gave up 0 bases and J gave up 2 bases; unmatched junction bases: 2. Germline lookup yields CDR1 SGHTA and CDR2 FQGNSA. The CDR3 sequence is CASSLAAGGPYEQYV. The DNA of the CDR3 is TGTGCCAGCAGCTTAGCGGCGGGGGGGCCCTACGAGCAGTACGTC.

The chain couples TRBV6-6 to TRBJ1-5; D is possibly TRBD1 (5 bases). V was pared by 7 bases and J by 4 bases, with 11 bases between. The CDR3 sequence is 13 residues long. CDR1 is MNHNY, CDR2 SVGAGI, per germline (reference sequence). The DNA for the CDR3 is TGTGCCAGCACCTCGGGACTAAATCAGCCCCAGCATTTT. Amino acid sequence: CASTSGLNQPQHF.

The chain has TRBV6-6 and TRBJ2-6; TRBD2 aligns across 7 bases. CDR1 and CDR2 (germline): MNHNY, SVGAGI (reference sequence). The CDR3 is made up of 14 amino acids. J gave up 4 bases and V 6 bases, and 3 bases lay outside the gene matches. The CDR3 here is CASRAGNGANVLTF. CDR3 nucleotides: TGTGCCAGCAGAGCGGGGAACGGGGCCAACGTCCTGACTTTC.